The rows below give T cell receptor beta chains drawn from one sample of a study of blood T cell repertoires in COVID-19. The table came from immunoSEQ multiplex PCR; TCRdb's copy has only in-frame clones and leaves some out. The table has tens of thousands of clones, 70% to 90% seen once. The material sequenced was peripheral blood. All receptors derive from a human donor in a cohort sampled during active COVID-19. Both conserved end residues are part of each CDR3. D genes are given only for firm matches. Where a row states a size, it is once, few, many or the class of an expanded clone; other rows omit it.

>-|TRBV18|TRBD2|TRBJ2-3
CASSSRLAGGTDTQYF
TGTGCCAGCTCATCCCGACTAGCGGGAGGCACAGATACGCAGTATTTT
>-|TRBV19|TRBD2|TRBJ2-3
CASSTARASGRTDTQYF
TGTGCCAGTAGTACCGCAAGGGCTAGCGGGAGAACAGATACGCAGTATTTT
>-|TRBV9|TRBD2|TRBJ2-7
CASSTGTSPSEQYF
TGTGCCAGCTCTACCGGGACTAGCCCCTCCGAGCAGTACTTC
>few|TRBV4-1|TRBD2|TRBJ2-5
CASSRGSGGGIETQYF
TGCGCCAGCAGCCGCGGAAGCGGGGGGGGCATAGAGACCCAGTACTTC
>-|TRBV18|-|TRBJ1-5
CASSLQSQGRGNQPQHF
TGTGCCAGCTCTCTCCAGTCTCAGGGGAGGGGCAATCAGCCCCAGCATTTT
>-|TRBV27|-|TRBJ1-5
CASSLRGLGNQPQHF
TGTGCCAGCAGTTTAAGGGGGTTAGGTAATCAGCCCCAGCATTTT
>-|TRBV2|-|TRBJ2-2
CASSAQGNTGELFF
TGTGCCAGCAGCGCACAGGGGAACACCGGGGAGCTGTTTTTT
>-|TRBV16|-|TRBJ2-3
CASSQQGATQYF
TGTGCCAGCAGCCAACAGGGTGCTACGCAGTATTTT
>-|TRBV9|TRBD1|TRBJ2-3
CASSATGGEGSTDTQYF
TGTGCCAGCAGCGCGACAGGGGGCGAGGGTAGCACAGATACGCAGTATTTT
>-|TRBV5-6|TRBD1|TRBJ2-5
CASSLDRGQRETQYF
TGTGCCAGCAGCTTGGACAGGGGGCAAAGGGAGACCCAGTACTTC
>-|TRBV6-2/TRBV6-3|-|TRBJ1-5
CASSYAASNQPQHF
TGTGCCAGCAGTTATGCAGCGAGCAATCAGCCCCAGCATTTT
>-|TRBV29-1|-|TRBJ2-1
CSALDSFYNEQFF
TGCAGCGCTCTGGACAGCTTCTACAATGAGCAGTTCTTC
>-|TRBV18|-|TRBJ2-7
CASSPPGIATTYEQYF
TGTGCCAGCTCCCCTCCCGGGATCGCCACGACCTACGAGCAGTACTTC
>-|TRBV27|TRBD1|TRBJ1-4
CASSLGGQPNEKLFF
TGTGCCAGCAGTTTAGGGGGACAGCCTAATGAAAAACTGTTTTTT
>-|TRBV3-1/TRBV3-2|-|TRBJ2-1
CASSQVGSSYNEQFF
TGTGCCAGCAGCCAAGTAGGGAGCTCCTACAATGAGCAGTTCTTC
>-|TRBV4-1|-|TRBJ1-5
CASSQDGGQPQHF
TGCGCCAGCAGCCAAGATGGCGGGCAGCCCCAGCATTTT
>-|TRBV30|TRBD2|TRBJ2-2
CAWSVRIRGRANTGELFF
TGTGCCTGGAGTGTACGTATTCGGGGGAGGGCGAACACCGGGGAGCTGTTTTTT
>-|TRBV10-2|-|TRBJ2-1
CASSESQGSYNEQFF
TGCGCCAGCAGTGAGAGTCAGGGCTCCTACAATGAGCAGTTCTTC
>-|TRBV28|-|TRBJ1-1
CARSGWGQNKGNTEAFF
TGTGCCAGGAGTGGCTGGGGGCAGAACAAGGGCAACACTGAAGCTTTCTTT
>-|TRBV30|-|TRBJ1-2
CAWSVEVKTSYGYTF
TGTGCCTGGAGTGTAGAAGTGAAAACAAGCTATGGCTACACCTTC
>-|TRBV3-1/TRBV3-2|TRBD1|TRBJ1-2
CASSQDRGSVFMDGYTF
TGTGCCAGCAGCCAGGACAGGGGATCCGTATTTATGGATGGCTACACCTTC
>-|TRBV4-1|TRBD2|TRBJ2-7
CASSHPSGRAGYEQYF
TGCGCCAGCAGCCACCCTAGCGGGAGGGCCGGGTACGAGCAGTACTTC
>-|TRBV19|-|TRBJ2-6
CASSLGRAGANVLTF
TGTGCCAGTAGTCTCGGCCGGGCTGGGGCCAACGTCCTGACTTTC
>-|TRBV28|-|TRBJ1-3
CASSSANTIYF
TGTGCCAGCAGTTCCGCGAACACCATATATTTT
>-|TRBV19|-|TRBJ1-6
CASSIRGGLGDSPLHF
TGTGCCAGTAGTATACGGGGGGGCTTGGGGGATTCACCCCTCCACTTT
>-|TRBV27|-|TRBJ1-4
CASRKGQMATNEKLFF
TGTGCCAGCAGGAAAGGACAGATGGCAACTAATGAAAAACTGTTTTTT
>-|TRBV19|-|TRBJ1-1
CASSSLAVGTEAFF
TGTGCCAGTAGTTCCCTTGCCGTCGGCACTGAAGCTTTCTTT
>once|TRBV6-5|TRBD2|TRBJ2-1
CASRTSGRSNEQFF
TGTGCCAGCAGGACTAGCGGGAGAAGCAATGAGCAGTTCTTC
>-|TRBV24-1|-|TRBJ2-2
CATSQVTGELFF
TGTGCCACCAGCCAGGTTACCGGGGAGCTGTTTTTT
>-|TRBV10-2|-|TRBJ1-3
CASSPGHSGNTIYF
TGCGCCAGCAGCCCGGGACACTCTGGAAACACCATATATTTT
>-|TRBV24-1|TRBD2|TRBJ2-7
CATSDFTGTSRNEQYF
TGTGCCACCAGTGATTTCACCGGGACTAGCCGAAACGAGCAGTACTTC
>-|TRBV6-6|TRBD1|TRBJ1-5
CASSSSGGGQPQHF
TGTGCCAGCAGTTCGTCAGGGGGTGGCCAGCCCCAGCATTTT
>-|TRBV9|-|TRBJ2-3
CASSVEPSLGGTDTQYF
TGTGCCAGCAGCGTAGAACCCTCCCTGGGAGGCACAGATACGCAGTATTTT
>-|TRBV5-5|-|TRBJ1-5
CASSLVATGSNQPQHF
TGTGCCAGCAGCTTGGTGGCCACCGGGAGCAATCAGCCCCAGCATTTT
>few|TRBV3-1/TRBV3-2|TRBD2|TRBJ2-4
CASSQAASGRGDIQYF
TGTGCCAGCAGCCAAGCGGCTAGCGGGAGGGGGGACATTCAGTACTTC
>-|TRBV7-2|-|TRBJ1-1
CASSLGPTGTEAFF
TGTGCCAGCAGCTTAGGCCCCACAGGGACTGAAGCTTTCTTT
>once|TRBV18|TRBD1|TRBJ1-2
CASSPLAQGADGYTF
TGTGCCAGCTCACCACTAGCACAGGGGGCGGATGGCTACACCTTC
>-|TRBV2|-|TRBJ1-5
CASSEDRGARNQPQHF
TGTGCCAGCAGTGAGGATCGGGGGGCCCGCAATCAGCCCCAGCATTTT
>-|TRBV18|-|TRBJ1-6
CASSPTTPNSPLHF
TGTGCCAGCTCACCGACTACCCCAAATTCACCCCTCCACTTT
>-|TRBV10-3|-|TRBJ2-5
CAISGGVQETQYF
TGTGCCATCAGTGGCGGGGTCCAAGAGACCCAGTACTTC
>few|TRBV19|-|TRBJ2-1
CASMLEGTGYNEQFF
TGTGCCAGTATGTTGGAGGGAACGGGTTACAATGAGCAGTTCTTC
>-|TRBV7-9|TRBD1|TRBJ2-2
CATGQGDTGELFF
TGTGCCACCGGCCAGGGGGACACCGGGGAGCTGTTTTTT
>-|TRBV7-9|-|TRBJ1-5
CASSLPEQPQHF
TGTGCCAGCAGCTTACCGGAGCAGCCCCAGCATTTT
>-|TRBV3-1/TRBV3-2|-|TRBJ1-5
CASSWDIETQPQHF
TGTGCCAGCAGCTGGGACATCGAAACGCAGCCCCAGCATTTT
>-|TRBV7-2|TRBD2|TRBJ2-7
CASRLTSTYEQYF
TGTGCCAGCAGGTTGACTAGCACTTACGAGCAGTACTTC